Included here is one T cell receptor (beta chain) sequence, with context. The antigen is not known. The germline gives CDR1 LGHNT, CDR2 FRNRAP. The V end was cut by 0 bases, the J end by 9 bases, with 18 bases between. CDR3 length equals 15 residues. Measured with immunoSEQ multiplex PCR; TCRdb has only the in-frame clones, and not every one. Of about 110,000 clones in the sample, roughly nine tenths are singletons; the top ten hold roughly 3%. This record belongs to a study of T cell responses to AZD1222 COVID-19 vaccine. Study-wide findings and caveats: At baseline, just a handful of AZD1222 recipients tested seropositive. With two AZD1222 doses given, Spike-specific TCR breadth and depth both rose.

The sequence was obtained from an adult in good health. The chain has TRBV12-5 and TRBJ2-7; no firm D call. The material sequenced was peripheral blood, taken on day 0 of MenACWY control vaccination. For the CDR3, the DNA is TGTGCTAGTGGTTTGGTACTTTCCTCCATACACGGGCAGTACTTC. Its translation is CASGLVLSSIHGQYF.